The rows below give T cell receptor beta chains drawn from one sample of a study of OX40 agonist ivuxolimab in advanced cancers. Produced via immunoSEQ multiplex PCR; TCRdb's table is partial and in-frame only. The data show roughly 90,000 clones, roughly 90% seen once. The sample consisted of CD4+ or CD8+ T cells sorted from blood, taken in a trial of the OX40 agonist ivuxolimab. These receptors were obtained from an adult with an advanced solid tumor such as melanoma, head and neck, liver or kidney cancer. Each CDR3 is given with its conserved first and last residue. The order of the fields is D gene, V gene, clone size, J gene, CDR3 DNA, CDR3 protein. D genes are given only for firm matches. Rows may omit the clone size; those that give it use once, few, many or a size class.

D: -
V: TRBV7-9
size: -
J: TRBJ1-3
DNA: TGTGCCAGCAGCTTAGCCCAGTCTGGAAACACCATATATTTT
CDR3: CASSLAQSGNTIYF

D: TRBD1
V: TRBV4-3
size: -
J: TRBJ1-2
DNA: TGCGCCAGCAGCCGAGGGACAGGGGGACCCGGCTATGGCTACACCTTC
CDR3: CASSRGTGGPGYGYTF

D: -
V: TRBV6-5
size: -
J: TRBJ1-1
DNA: TGTGCCAGCAGTTACCGATCCGGGGGTTACACTGAAGCTTTCTTT
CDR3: CASSYRSGGYTEAFF

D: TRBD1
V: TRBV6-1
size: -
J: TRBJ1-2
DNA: TGTGCCAGCACCGAAAGGACAGGGGGAGCGTATGGCTACACCTTC
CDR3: CASTERTGGAYGYTF

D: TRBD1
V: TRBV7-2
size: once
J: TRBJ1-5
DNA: TGTGCCAGCAGCCGAGTGGGGACAGACCCCCAGCATTTT
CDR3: CASSRVGTDPQHF

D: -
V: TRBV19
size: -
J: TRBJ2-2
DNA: TGTGCCAGTAGTATTGGAGGGAGGATCACCGGGGAGCTGTTTTTT
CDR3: CASSIGGRITGELFF

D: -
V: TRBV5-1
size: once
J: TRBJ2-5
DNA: TGCGCCAGCAGCCCACAGGGAGGGAGGCAAGAGACCCAGTACTTC
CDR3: CASSPQGGRQETQYF

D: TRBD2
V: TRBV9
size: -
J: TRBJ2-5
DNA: TGTGCCAGCAGCTTCCGAGCGGGAGGGCAAGAGACCCAGTACTTC
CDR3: CASSFRAGGQETQYF

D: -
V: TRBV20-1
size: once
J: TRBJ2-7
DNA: TGCAGTGCTCCCCTCTCGGGAGAGCAGTACTTC
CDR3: CSAPLSGEQYF

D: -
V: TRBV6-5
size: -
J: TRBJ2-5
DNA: TGTGCCAGCAGTTACTCGATGGAGGCGGCCAGGGAGACCCAGTACTTC
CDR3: CASSYSMEAARETQYF

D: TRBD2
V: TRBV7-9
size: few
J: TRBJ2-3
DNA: TGTGCCAGCAGCTTAGCGAAGTGGAGCGGGAGGTACCGCACAGATACGCAGTATTTT
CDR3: CASSLAKWSGRYRTDTQYF

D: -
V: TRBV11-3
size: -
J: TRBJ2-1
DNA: TGTGCCAGCAGCTCGGCCGGGAACAATGAGCAGTTCTTC
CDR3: CASSSAGNNEQFF

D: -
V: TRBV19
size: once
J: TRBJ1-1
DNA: TGTGCCAGTATCTCGGTCCGGGACCAAAACACTGAAGCTTTCTTT
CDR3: CASISVRDQNTEAFF

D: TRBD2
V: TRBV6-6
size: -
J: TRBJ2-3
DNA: TGTGCCAGCAGTTTAGCGGGACGCACAGATACGCAGTATTTT
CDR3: CASSLAGRTDTQYF

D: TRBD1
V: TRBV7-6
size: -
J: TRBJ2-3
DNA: TGTGCCAGCAGCCGGAACCTAGGACAGGGTGCAGATACGCAGTATTTT
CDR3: CASSRNLGQGADTQYF

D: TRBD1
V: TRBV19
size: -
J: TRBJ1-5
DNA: TGTGCCAGTAGTATACAGGGGGCGGGCAATCAGCCCCAGCATTTT
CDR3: CASSIQGAGNQPQHF

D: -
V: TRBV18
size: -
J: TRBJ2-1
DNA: TGTGCCAGCTCACCTCCGGGCAGGGTAAGAAATGAGCAGTTCTTC
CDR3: CASSPPGRVRNEQFF

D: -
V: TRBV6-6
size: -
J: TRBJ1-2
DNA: TGTGCCAGCAGTTACTCGGCAGGCAATAACTATGGCTACACCTTC
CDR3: CASSYSAGNNYGYTF

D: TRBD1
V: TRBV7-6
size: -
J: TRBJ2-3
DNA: TGTGCCAGCAGCTTAAGGACAGGGGAGAGCACAGATACGCAGTATTTT
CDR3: CASSLRTGESTDTQYF

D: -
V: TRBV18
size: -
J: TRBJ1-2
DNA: TGTGCCAGCTCACCGAGGTTAATAGACTATGGCTACACCTTC
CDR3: CASSPRLIDYGYTF

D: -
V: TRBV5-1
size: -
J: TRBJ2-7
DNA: TGCGCCAGCAGCTTGGCCGCGGCGAAGAGCTCCTACGAGCAGTACTTC
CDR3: CASSLAAAKSSYEQYF

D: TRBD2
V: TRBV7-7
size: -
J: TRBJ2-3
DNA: TGTGCCAGCAGCCCGACTAGCGGGAGTAATACGCAGTATTTT
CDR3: CASSPTSGSNTQYF

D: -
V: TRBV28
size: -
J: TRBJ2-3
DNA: TGTGCCAGCAGTCCGACAGTGTCCCCCCCCACAGATACGCAGTATTTT
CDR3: CASSPTVSPPTDTQYF

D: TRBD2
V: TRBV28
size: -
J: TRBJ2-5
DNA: TGTGCCAGCAGTTTAGGGACTAGCGGGACGAAGACCCAGTACTTC
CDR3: CASSLGTSGTKTQYF

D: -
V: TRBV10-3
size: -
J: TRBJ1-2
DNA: TGTGCCATCAGTGAGTCGAGCCAGGGAAACTATGGCTACACCTTC
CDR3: CAISESSQGNYGYTF

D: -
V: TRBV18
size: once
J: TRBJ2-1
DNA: TGTGCCAGCTCACCATCAACTGAAGCACCGGAGCAGTTCTTC
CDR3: CASSPSTEAPEQFF

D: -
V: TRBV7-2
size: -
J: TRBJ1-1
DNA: TGTGCCAGCTCGGTACTGATGAACACTGAAGCTTTCTTT
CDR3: CASSVLMNTEAFF

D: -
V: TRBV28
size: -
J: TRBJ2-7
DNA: TGTGCCAGCACCCAAGGCGGGACAGTATCCTACGAGCAGTACTTC
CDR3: CASTQGGTVSYEQYF

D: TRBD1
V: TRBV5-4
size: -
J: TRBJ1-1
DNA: TGTGCCAGCAGCTTGGATACAGGGGGGGACACTGAAGCTTTCTTT
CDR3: CASSLDTGGDTEAFF

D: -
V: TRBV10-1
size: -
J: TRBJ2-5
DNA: TGCGCCAGCAGTGAGAGGGGGAAGGAGACCCAGTACTTC
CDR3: CASSERGKETQYF

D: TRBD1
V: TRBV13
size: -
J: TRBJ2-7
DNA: TGTGCCAGCAGCTTAGGGGACAGGGCAACCGAGCAGTACTTC
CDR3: CASSLGDRATEQYF

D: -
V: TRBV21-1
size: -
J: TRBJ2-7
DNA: TGTGCCAGCAGCACTCTAGGGGATGGTAGGGACGAGCAGTACTTC
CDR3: CASSTLGDGRDEQYF

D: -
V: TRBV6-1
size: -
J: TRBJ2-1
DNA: TGTGCCAGCAGTGAAGCGTGGGCACGACGGGCCTACAATGAGCAGTTCTTC
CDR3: CASSEAWARRAYNEQFF

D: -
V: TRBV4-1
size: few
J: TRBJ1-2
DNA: TGCGCCAGCAGCCAAGAGGGGAGAGGGACAAATGGCTACACCTTC
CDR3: CASSQEGRGTNGYTF

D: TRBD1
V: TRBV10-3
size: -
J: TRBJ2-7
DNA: TGTGCCACCAGCAGGGACAGCCAAGCCTACGAGCAGTACTTC
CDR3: CATSRDSQAYEQYF

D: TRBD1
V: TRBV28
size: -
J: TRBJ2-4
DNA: TGTGCCAGCAGTTCCGGACAGGCTGGCGCCAAAAACATTCAGTACTTC
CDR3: CASSSGQAGAKNIQYF

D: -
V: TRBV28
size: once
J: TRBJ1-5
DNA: TGTGCCAGCAGTCCCCAGCGCAGGGGAATCCAGCCCCAGCATTTT
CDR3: CASSPQRRGIQPQHF

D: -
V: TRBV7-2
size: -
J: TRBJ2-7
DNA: TGTGCCAGCAGCTCCGGGACCCCGACCGCCTACGAGCAGTACTTC
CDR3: CASSSGTPTAYEQYF

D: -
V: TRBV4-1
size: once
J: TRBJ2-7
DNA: TGCGCCAGCAGCCAAGATTCTACACCCTCCTACGAGCAGTACTTC
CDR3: CASSQDSTPSYEQYF

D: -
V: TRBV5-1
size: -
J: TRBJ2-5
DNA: TGCGCCAGCAGCTCGCAACCTCAAGAGACCCAGTACTTC
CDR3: CASSSQPQETQYF

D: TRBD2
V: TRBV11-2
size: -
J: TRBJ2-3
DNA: TGTGCCAGCAGCTTAGCCCCACTAGCGGGAGTAAACACAGATACGCAGTATTTT
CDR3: CASSLAPLAGVNTDTQYF

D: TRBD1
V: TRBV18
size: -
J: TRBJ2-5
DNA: TGTGCCAGCTCACCTTACCAGGGACAGCAAGAGACCCAGTACTTC
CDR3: CASSPYQGQQETQYF

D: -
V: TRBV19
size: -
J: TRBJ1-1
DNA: TGTGCCAGTAGGGGCGAAGGGGGCACTGAAGCTTTCTTT
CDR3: CASRGEGGTEAFF

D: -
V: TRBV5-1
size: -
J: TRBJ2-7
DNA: TGCGCCAGCAGCCGGCCGGGACACCGATCCTACGAGCAGTACTTC
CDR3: CASSRPGHRSYEQYF

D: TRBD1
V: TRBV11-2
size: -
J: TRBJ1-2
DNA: TGTGCCAGCAGCTCGACAGGGAACTATGGCTACACCTTC
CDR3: CASSSTGNYGYTF

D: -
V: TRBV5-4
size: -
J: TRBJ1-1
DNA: TGTGCCAGCAGCTTGAAGGGGATGAACACTGAAGCTTTCTTT
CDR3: CASSLKGMNTEAFF

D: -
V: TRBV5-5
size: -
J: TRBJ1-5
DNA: TGTGCCAGCAGCGACGGTTGGAGAGTCAATCAGCCCCAGCATTTT
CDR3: CASSDGWRVNQPQHF

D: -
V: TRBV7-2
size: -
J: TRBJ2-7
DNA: TGTGCCAGCAGCTTCGGGCACGACAGCTCCTACGAGCAGTACTTC
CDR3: CASSFGHDSSYEQYF

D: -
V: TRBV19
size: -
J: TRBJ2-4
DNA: TGTGCCAGTAGTGCAGACAGGACTACGAAGGTTCAGTACTTC
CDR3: CASSADRTTKVQYF

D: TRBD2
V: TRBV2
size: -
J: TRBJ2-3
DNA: TGTGCCAGCTCCAAACGTGGGCTAGCGGTCTCTGATACGCAGTATTTT
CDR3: CASSKRGLAVSDTQYF

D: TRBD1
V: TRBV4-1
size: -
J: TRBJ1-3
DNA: TGCGCCAGCAGCCAAGGACAGGGCCCTGGAAACACCATATATTTT
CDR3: CASSQGQGPGNTIYF

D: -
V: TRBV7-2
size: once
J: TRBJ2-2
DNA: TGTGCCAGCAGCACCCATCTAGCCGGGATAGGCACCGGGGAGCTGTTTTTT
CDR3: CASSTHLAGIGTGELFF

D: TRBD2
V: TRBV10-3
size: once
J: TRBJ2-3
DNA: TGTGCCATCAGGAGCGGGAGGGATCGCACAGATACGCAGTATTTT
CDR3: CAIRSGRDRTDTQYF

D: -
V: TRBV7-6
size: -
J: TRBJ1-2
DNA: TGTGCCAGCAGCTTAAACAAAAACTATGGCTACACCTTC
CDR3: CASSLNKNYGYTF

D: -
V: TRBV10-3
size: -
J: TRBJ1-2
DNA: TGTGCCATCAGTGGTAATGGGTATGGCTACACCTTC
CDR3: CAISGNGYGYTF